This T cell receptor (beta chain) originates from a study of cytomegalovirus exposure and HLA in healthy donors. Both 60 Vbeta primers and 13 Jbeta primers went into the PCR. TCRdb keeps only in-frame clones here, not all; method: immunoSEQ multiplex PCR. Among 90,000 to 120,000 clones listed, more than 70% were seen once. V was clipped by 5 bases and J by 0 bases, with 7 bases between them. The CDR3 is made up of 14 amino acids. Germline assignment: CDR1 MNHEY and CDR2 SMNVEV (reference sequence). Study findings and constraints: With DRB1 most and HLA-C fewest, TCR association rates differed between HLA loci in a later analysis. Association of approximately 18,000 TCR beta sequences with HLA alleles was found at 0.05 false discovery rate in a later analysis. The study reported that TCR beta sequences accurately predicted HLA-A and HLA-B alleles in most subjects. Segments of the TCR beta V type were, in most cases, productive about 87% or about 30% of the time in an earlier analysis.

Notes on this clone: The antigen is unknown.

The V call is TRBV27, the J call TRBJ2-2, with a weak D call TRBD2 (5 bases). Sequencing used PBMCs. The TCR sequence derives from a man between 18 and 29 years old in good health and CMV-seronegative. The CDR3 nucleotides are TGTGCCAGCAGTCCGGGGACGAACACCGGGGAGCTGTTTTTT. It is translated as CASSPGTNTGELFF.